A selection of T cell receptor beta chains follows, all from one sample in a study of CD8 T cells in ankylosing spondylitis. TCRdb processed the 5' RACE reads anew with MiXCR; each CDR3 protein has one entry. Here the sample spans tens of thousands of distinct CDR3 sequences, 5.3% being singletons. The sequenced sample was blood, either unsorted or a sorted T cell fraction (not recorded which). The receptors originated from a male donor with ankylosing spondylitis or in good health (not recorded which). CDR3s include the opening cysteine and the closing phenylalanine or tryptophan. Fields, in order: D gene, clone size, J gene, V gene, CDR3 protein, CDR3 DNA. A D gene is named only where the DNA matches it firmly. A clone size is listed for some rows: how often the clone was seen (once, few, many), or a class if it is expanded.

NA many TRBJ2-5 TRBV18 CASSPSQETQYF TGTGCCAGCTCACCTTCTCAAGAGACCCAGTACTTC
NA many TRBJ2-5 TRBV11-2 CASSLDLLGETQYF TGTGCCAGCAGCTTAGATCTATTGGGGGAGACCCAGTACTTC
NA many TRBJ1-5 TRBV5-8 CAAYRPGGNQPQHF TGTGCCGCTTACCGGCCAGGGGGCAATCAGCCCCAGCATTTT
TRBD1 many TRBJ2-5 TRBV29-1 CSVETRDSQETQYF TGCAGCGTCGAAACAAGGGACAGCCAAGAGACCCAGTACTTC
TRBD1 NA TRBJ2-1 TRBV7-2 CASSAGTGAYNEQFF TGTGCCAGCAGCGCTGGGACAGGTGCCTACAATGAGCAGTTCTTC
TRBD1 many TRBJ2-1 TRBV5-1 CASSAGTANNEQFF TGCGCCAGCAGCGCCGGGACAGCCAACAATGAGCAGTTCTTC
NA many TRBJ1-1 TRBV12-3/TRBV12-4 CASTHGRNTEAFF TGTGCCAGCACTCACGGACGGAACACTGAAGCTTTCTTT
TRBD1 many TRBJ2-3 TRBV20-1 CSAPGQSTDTQYF TGCAGTGCTCCGGGACAGAGCACAGATACGCAGTATTTT
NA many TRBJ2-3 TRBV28 CATGTHNGDTQYF TGTGCCACCGGGACTCACAATGGGGATACGCAGTATTTT
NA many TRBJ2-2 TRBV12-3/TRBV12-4 CASSFRQINTGELFF TGTGCCAGCAGTTTCCGACAAATCAACACCGGGGAGCTGTTTTTT
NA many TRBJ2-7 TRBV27 CASSPGPPGEQYF TGTGCCAGCAGTCCGGGACCCCCGGGGGAGCAGTACTTC
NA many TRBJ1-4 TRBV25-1 CASSPGRFGGEKLFF TGTGCCAGCAGTCCTGGACGTTTCGGAGGGGAAAAACTGTTTTTT
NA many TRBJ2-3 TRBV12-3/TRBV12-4 CASSLSGPLPHTQYF TGTGCCAGCAGTTTATCTGGGCCCCTACCCCATACGCAGTATTTT
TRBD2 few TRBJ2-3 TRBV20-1 CSPLAGGPPGTDTQYF TGCAGTCCGCTAGCGGGGGGGCCCCCTGGCACAGATACGCAGTATTTT
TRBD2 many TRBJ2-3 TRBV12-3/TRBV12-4 CASSLGLSGDTQYF TGTGCCAGCAGTTTAGGCCTTAGCGGGGATACGCAGTATTTT
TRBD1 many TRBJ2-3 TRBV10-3 CAILGTGTDTQYF TGTGCCATCCTAGGGACAGGGACAGATACGCAGTATTTT
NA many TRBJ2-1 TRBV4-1 CASSQVQRYEQFF TGCGCCAGCAGCCAAGTGCAGCGCTATGAGCAGTTCTTC
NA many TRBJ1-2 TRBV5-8 CASSSRDQRRVNGGYTF TGTGCCAGCAGCTCCCGGGACCAGAGAAGGGTTAACGGTGGCTACACCTTC
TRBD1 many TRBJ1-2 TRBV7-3 CASSPQSAGGYGYTF TGTGCCAGCAGCCCACAATCTGCAGGGGGCTATGGCTACACCTTC
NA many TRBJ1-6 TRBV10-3 CAIRARFNSPLHF TGTGCCATCAGAGCCCGATTTAATTCACCCCTCCACTTT
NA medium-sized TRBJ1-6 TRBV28 CASSFPRGTGNSPLHF TGTGCCAGCAGTTTCCCTAGGGGGACGGGTAATTCACCCCTCCACTTT
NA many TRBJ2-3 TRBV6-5 CASSYLLSADTQYF TGTGCCAGCAGTTACTTGCTTAGCGCAGATACGCAGTATTTT
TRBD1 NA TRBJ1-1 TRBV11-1 CASSPQGAGTEAFF TGTGCCAGCAGCCCGCAGGGGGCTGGCACTGAAGCTTTCTTT
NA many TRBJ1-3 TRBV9 CASSVDEDSGNTIYF TGTGCCAGCAGCGTAGACGAAGACTCTGGAAACACCATATATTTT
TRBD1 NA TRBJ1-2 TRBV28 CGSSGRDSSNYGHTF TGTGGCAGCAGTGGCCGGGACAGCTCTAACTATGGCCACACCTTC
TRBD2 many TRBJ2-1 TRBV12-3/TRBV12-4 CASRSGGYDNEQFF TGTGCCAGCAGGAGCGGGGGTTACGACAATGAGCAGTTCTTC
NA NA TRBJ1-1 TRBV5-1 CASSGMGEGTEAFF TGCGCCAGCAGCGGCATGGGGGAAGGGACTGAAGCTTTCTTT
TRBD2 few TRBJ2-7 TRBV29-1 CSVEGLAGGTLEQYF TGCAGCGTTGAGGGACTAGCGGGGGGGACTTTGGAGCAGTACTTC
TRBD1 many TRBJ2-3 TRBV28 CASSLDRDTDTQYF TGTGCCAGCAGTTTGGACAGGGACACAGATACGCAGTATTTT
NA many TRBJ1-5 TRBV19 CASSIGGAGYRPQHF TGTGCCAGTAGTATAGGAGGGGCTGGGTATAGGCCCCAGCATTTT
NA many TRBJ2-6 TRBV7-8 CASSLIFSGSGANVLTF TGTGCCAGCAGCTTAATTTTCTCGGGCTCTGGGGCCAACGTCCTGACTTTC
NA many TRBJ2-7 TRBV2 CASSAGTWGEQYF TGTGCCAGCAGTGCCGGGACCTGGGGCGAGCAGTACTTC
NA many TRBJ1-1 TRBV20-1 CSADTYGFVTEAFF TGCAGTGCTGATACCTATGGGTTCGTAACTGAAGCTTTCTTT
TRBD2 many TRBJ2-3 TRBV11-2 CASSSYVIQAGGPGDTQYF TGTGCCAGCAGCTCCTACGTTATTCAAGCGGGGGGGCCGGGGGATACGCAGTATTTT
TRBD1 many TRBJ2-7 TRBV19 CASSAGQGSYEQYF TGTGCCAGTAGCGCCGGACAGGGGAGCTACGAGCAGTACTTC
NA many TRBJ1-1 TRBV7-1 CASSSYRAGAIEAFF TGTGCCAGCAGCTCTTACCGGGCAGGGGCGATTGAAGCTTTCTTT
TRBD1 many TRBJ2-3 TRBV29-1 CSVEDKNRGTDTQYF TGCAGCGTTGAAGATAAAAACAGGGGGACAGATACGCAGTATTTT
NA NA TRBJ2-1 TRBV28 CASIQRAANSYEQFF TGTGCCAGCATCCAAAGGGCTGCAAACTCCTATGAGCAGTTCTTC
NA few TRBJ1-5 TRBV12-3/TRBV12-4 CASSLMTADQPQHF TGTGCCAGCAGTTTAATGACAGCGGATCAGCCCCAGCATTTT
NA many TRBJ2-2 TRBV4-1 CASSQDQAVAGELFF TGCGCCAGCAGCCAAGATCAAGCAGTCGCCGGGGAGCTGTTTTTT
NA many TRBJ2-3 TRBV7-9 CASSSLPGVYTDTQYF TGTGCCAGCAGCTCCCTTCCAGGGGTGTATACAGATACGCAGTATTTT
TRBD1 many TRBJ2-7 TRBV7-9 CASSLLGQDPYEQYF TGTGCCAGCAGCTTACTGGGACAGGATCCCTACGAGCAGTACTTC
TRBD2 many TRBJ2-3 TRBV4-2 CASSQGGAGGPDTQYF TGTGCCAGCAGCCAAGGTGGGGCGGGGGGGCCAGATACGCAGTATTTT
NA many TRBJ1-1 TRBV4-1 CASSHQGMNTEAFF TGCGCCAGCAGCCACCAGGGGATGAACACTGAAGCTTTCTTT
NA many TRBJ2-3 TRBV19 CASSIAIPDTQYF TGTGCCAGTAGTATTGCTATACCAGATACGCAGTATTTT
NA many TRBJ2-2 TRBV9 CASSPSGGTTGELFF TGTGCCAGCAGCCCCTCCGGGGGTACCACCGGGGAGCTGTTTTTT
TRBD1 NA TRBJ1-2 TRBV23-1 CASSPQGTDYGYTF TGCGCCAGCAGTCCGCAGGGGACAGACTATGGCTACACCTTC
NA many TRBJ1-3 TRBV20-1 CSAAEGSGNTIYF TGCAGTGCAGCGGAGGGCTCTGGAAACACCATATATTTT
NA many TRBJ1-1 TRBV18 CASSSTQGPEAFF TGTGCCAGCTCAAGCACCCAGGGCCCTGAAGCTTTCTTT
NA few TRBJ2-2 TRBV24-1 CATAPRTANTGELFF TGTGCCACCGCCCCAAGGACAGCGAACACCGGGGAGCTGTTTTTT
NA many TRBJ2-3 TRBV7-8 CASSLRSLGSLTDTQYF TGTGCCAGCAGCTTAAGAAGCCTGGGTAGCCTCACAGATACGCAGTATTTT
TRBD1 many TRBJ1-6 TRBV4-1 CASSPSGQGGSPLHF TGCGCCAGCAGCCCGTCGGGACAGGGTGGCTCACCCCTCCACTTT
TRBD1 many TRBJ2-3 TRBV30 CAFRTGARTDTQYF TGTGCCTTCCGAACAGGGGCCCGCACAGATACGCAGTATTTT
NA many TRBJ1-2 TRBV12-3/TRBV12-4 CASSPGGGGSSYGYTF TGTGCCAGCAGTCCGGGTGGTGGGGGGAGTAGCTATGGCTACACCTTC
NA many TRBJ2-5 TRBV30 CAWSGGQETQYF TGTGCCTGGAGTGGCGGGCAAGAGACCCAGTACTTC
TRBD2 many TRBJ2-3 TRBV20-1 CSARDSSTGGVDTQYF TGCAGTGCTAGAGATTCCTCCACGGGGGGAGTTGATACGCAGTATTTT
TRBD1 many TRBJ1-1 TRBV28 CASSFADRGHTEAFF TGTGCCAGCAGTTTCGCTGACAGGGGGCATACTGAAGCTTTCTTT